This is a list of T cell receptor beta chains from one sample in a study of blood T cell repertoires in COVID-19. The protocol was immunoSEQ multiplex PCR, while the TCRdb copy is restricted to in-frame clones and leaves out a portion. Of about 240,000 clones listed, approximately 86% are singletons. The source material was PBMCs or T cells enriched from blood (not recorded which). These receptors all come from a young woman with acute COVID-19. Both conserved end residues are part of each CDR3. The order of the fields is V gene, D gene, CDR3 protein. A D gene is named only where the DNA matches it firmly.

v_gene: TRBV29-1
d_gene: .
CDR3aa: CSASDSSYEQYF

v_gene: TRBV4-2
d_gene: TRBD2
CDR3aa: CASSQEPPSGGAPEQYF

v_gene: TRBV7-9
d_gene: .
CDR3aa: CASSPGGRAPYPYGYTF

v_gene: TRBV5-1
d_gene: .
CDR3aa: CASSPRPGLAYNEQFF

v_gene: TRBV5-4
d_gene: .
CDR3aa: CASSDSFYEQYF

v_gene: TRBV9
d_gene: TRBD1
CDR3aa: CASSDTGVPNYNEQFF

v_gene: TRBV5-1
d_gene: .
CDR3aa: CASRRDFQETQYF

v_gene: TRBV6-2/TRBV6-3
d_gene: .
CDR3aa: CASSLGQVYGYTF

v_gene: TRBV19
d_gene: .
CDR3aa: CASSILQGNEQFF

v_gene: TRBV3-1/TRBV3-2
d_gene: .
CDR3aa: CASSQVHEDQPQHF

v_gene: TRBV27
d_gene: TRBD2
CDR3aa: CASSGTSGETQYF

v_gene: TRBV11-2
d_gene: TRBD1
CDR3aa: CASSTIKFNGTANYGYTF

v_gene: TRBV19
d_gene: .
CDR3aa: CASSLGLPSAGNNSPLHF

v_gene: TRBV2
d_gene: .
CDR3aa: CASSEVAGSYNSPLHF

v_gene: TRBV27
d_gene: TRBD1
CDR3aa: CASSMGQGMYGELFF

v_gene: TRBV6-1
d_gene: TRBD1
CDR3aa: CASSEGGDRVQNEKLFF

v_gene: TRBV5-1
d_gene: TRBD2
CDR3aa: CASSDPGTSGTDTQYF

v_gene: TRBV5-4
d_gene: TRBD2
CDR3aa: CASSFFGGGLNEQFF

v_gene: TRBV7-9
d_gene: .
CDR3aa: CASSPGVRPSTDTQYF

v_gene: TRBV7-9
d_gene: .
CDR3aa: CASSLGAGSGNQPQHF

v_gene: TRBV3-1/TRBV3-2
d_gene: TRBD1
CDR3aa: CASSDRGNQPQHF

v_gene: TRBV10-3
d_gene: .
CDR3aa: CAISSQEGGLGEKLFF

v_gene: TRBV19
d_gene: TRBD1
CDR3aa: CASSNSGTGDYGYTF

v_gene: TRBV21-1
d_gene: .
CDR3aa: CASSGWADANYGYTF

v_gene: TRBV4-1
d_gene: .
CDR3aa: CASSQDRRGSGELFF

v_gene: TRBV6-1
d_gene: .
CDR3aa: CASSDRGAGDTQYF

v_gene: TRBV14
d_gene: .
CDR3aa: CASSPLGQDTEAFF